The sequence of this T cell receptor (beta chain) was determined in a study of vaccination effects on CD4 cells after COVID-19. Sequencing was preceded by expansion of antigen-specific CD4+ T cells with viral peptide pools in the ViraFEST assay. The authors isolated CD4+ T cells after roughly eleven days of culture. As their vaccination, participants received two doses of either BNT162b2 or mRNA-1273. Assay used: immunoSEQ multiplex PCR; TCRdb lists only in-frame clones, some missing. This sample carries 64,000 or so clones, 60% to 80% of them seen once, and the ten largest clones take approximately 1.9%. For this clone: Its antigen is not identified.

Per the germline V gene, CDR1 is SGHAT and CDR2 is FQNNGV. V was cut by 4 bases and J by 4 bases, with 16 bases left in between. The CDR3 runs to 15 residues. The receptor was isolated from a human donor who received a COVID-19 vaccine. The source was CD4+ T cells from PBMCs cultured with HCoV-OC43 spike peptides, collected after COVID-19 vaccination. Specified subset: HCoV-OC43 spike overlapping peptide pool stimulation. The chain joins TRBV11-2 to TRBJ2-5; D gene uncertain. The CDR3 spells CASSSLNGPGETQYF. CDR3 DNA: TGTGCCAGCAGCTCCCTCAACGGGCCGGGAGAGACCCAGTACTTC.